This T cell receptor (beta chain) was found in a study of blood T cell repertoires in COVID-19. Generated by immunoSEQ multiplex PCR, the TCRdb table keeps only in-frame clones and is missing some. The sample carries 150,000 to 200,000 clones, 80% to 90% recorded once. Sample: PBMCs or T cells enriched from blood (not recorded which). The origin of this receptor is a woman in her 50s who had recovered from COVID-19.

CDR3 DNA sequence: TGTGCCACACGGGGGAGGGACAGGGTCAACCAGCCCCAGCATTTT. As protein: CATRGRDRVNQPQHF. The chain carries TRBV19 and TRBJ1-5; TRBD1 matches at 9 bases. The germline V gene has CDR1 LNHDA and CDR2 SQIVND (reference sequence). J gave up 7 bases and V 10 bases, and 14 bases lay outside the gene matches. The CDR3 contains 15 residues.